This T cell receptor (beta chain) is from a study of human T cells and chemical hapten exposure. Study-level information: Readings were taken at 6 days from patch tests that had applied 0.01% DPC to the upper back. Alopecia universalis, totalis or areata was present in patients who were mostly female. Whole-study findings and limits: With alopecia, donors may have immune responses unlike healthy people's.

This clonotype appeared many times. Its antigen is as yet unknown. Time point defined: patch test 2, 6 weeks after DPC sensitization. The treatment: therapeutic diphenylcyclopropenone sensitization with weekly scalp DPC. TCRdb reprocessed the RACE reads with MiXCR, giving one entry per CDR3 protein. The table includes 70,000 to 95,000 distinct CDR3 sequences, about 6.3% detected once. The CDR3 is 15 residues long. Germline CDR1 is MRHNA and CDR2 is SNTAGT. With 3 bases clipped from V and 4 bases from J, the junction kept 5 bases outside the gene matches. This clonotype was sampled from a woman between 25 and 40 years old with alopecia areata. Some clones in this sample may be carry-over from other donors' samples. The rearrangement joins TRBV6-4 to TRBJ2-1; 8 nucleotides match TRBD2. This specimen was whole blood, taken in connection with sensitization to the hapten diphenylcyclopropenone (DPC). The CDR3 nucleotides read TGTGCCAGCAGTGAAGAGAGCGGGGGTTACAATGAGCAGTTCTTC. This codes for CASSEESGGYNEQFF.